The rows below give T cell receptor beta chains drawn from one sample of a study of Tregs in tolerant kidney transplant recipients. Data came from immunoSEQ multiplex PCR; TCRdb stores just in-frame clones and leaves some out. The data show about 21,000 clones, with about three fifths seen just once and around 3.5% held by the top ten. These receptors' antigens are unknown. Sequencing input: Tregs from blood cultured with allogeneic cells. These receptors came from a human donor in good health. Each CDR3 is given with its conserved first and last residue. Each record gives: V gene, J gene, D gene, clone size, CDR3 DNA, CDR3 protein. D genes are given only for firm matches. Clone size is shown for a subset of rows, as once, few, many or a class of expanded clone.

v_gene: TRBV10-3; j_gene: TRBJ2-7; d_gene: TRBD2; abundance: .; CDR3nt: TGTGCCATCAGTTTGCTAGCGGCCAGTCGCGACGAGCAGTACTTC; CDR3aa: CAISLLAASRDEQYF
v_gene: TRBV19; j_gene: TRBJ2-7; d_gene: TRBD1; abundance: few; CDR3nt: TGTGCCAGTCTAGGTTACAGGGGACCCTACGAGCAGTACTTC; CDR3aa: CASLGYRGPYEQYF
v_gene: TRBV4-1; j_gene: TRBJ1-5; d_gene: .; abundance: .; CDR3nt: TGCGCCAGCAGCCAAGAGAGGGAGCGACCCCAGCATTTT; CDR3aa: CASSQERERPQHF
v_gene: TRBV5-1; j_gene: TRBJ2-7; d_gene: .; abundance: few; CDR3nt: TGCGCCAGCAGCTTTGGGGGGGCTTCCTACGAGCAGTACTTC; CDR3aa: CASSFGGASYEQYF
v_gene: TRBV5-4; j_gene: TRBJ1-1; d_gene: .; abundance: .; CDR3nt: TGTGCCAGCACCCCGGCAGGGCGGATTACTGAAGCTTTCTTT; CDR3aa: CASTPAGRITEAFF
v_gene: TRBV20-1; j_gene: TRBJ2-7; d_gene: .; abundance: .; CDR3nt: TGCAGTGCTAGAGGGACATTCGAGCAGTACTTC; CDR3aa: CSARGTFEQYF
v_gene: TRBV7-9; j_gene: TRBJ1-2; d_gene: .; abundance: once; CDR3nt: TGTGCCAGCAGCTCTTCAGGGGTGGTTCACTATGGCTACACCTTC; CDR3aa: CASSSSGVVHYGYTF
v_gene: TRBV12-5; j_gene: TRBJ2-7; d_gene: .; abundance: few; CDR3nt: TGTGCTAGTGGTTCCCAGAGGCGGAATAATTACGAGCAGTACTTC; CDR3aa: CASGSQRRNNYEQYF
v_gene: TRBV5-1; j_gene: TRBJ1-2; d_gene: .; abundance: few; CDR3nt: TGCGCCAGCAGTCCCGACTTCGGGGACTATGGCTACACCTTC; CDR3aa: CASSPDFGDYGYTF
v_gene: TRBV14; j_gene: TRBJ2-7; d_gene: .; abundance: .; CDR3nt: TGTGCCAGCAGCCATGACGGGACTGGCGACTACCAGCAGTACTTC; CDR3aa: CASSHDGTGDYQQYF
v_gene: TRBV30; j_gene: TRBJ1-5; d_gene: .; abundance: .; CDR3nt: TGTGCCTGGAGTGTAGGTTTGAGTCAGCCCCAGCATTTT; CDR3aa: CAWSVGLSQPQHF
v_gene: TRBV2; j_gene: TRBJ2-2; d_gene: TRBD1; abundance: .; CDR3nt: TGTGCCAGCACTCCGACAGGGGCGAACACCGGGGAGCTGTTTTTT; CDR3aa: CASTPTGANTGELFF
v_gene: TRBV7-2; j_gene: TRBJ2-3; d_gene: .; abundance: .; CDR3nt: TGTGCCAGCAGCTTAGTCTACACAGATACGCAGTATTTT; CDR3aa: CASSLVYTDTQYF
v_gene: TRBV5-1; j_gene: TRBJ1-1; d_gene: TRBD1; abundance: .; CDR3nt: TGCGCCAGCAGCGGGGACAGGGGGCGGACTGAAGCTTTCTTT; CDR3aa: CASSGDRGRTEAFF
v_gene: TRBV6-5; j_gene: TRBJ2-7; d_gene: TRBD1; abundance: .; CDR3nt: TGTGCCAGCAGAGACCCCGGGACAGGGGTCTACGAGCAGTACTTC; CDR3aa: CASRDPGTGVYEQYF
v_gene: TRBV6-5; j_gene: TRBJ2-7; d_gene: TRBD1; abundance: medium-sized; CDR3nt: TGTGCCAGCAGTCGGGACAGGGCCTACGAGCAGTACTTC; CDR3aa: CASSRDRAYEQYF
v_gene: TRBV7-4; j_gene: TRBJ1-1; d_gene: .; abundance: .; CDR3nt: TGTGCCAGCAGCTTGTTCCAGAATACTGAAGCTTTCTTT; CDR3aa: CASSLFQNTEAFF
v_gene: TRBV6-4; j_gene: TRBJ1-1; d_gene: TRBD1; abundance: once; CDR3nt: TGTGCCAGCAGTGTGGACAGGGCTGCTGAAGCTTTCTTT; CDR3aa: CASSVDRAAEAFF
v_gene: TRBV6-5; j_gene: TRBJ1-1; d_gene: .; abundance: .; CDR3nt: TGTGCCAGCAGTCTGGACACTGAAGCTTTCTTT; CDR3aa: CASSLDTEAFF
v_gene: TRBV7-7; j_gene: TRBJ2-1; d_gene: .; abundance: .; CDR3nt: TGTGCCAGCAGCCGGGCCGGCGGATCCTACAATGAGCAGTTCTTC; CDR3aa: CASSRAGGSYNEQFF
v_gene: TRBV19; j_gene: TRBJ2-7; d_gene: TRBD1; abundance: .; CDR3nt: TGTGCCAGTAGTCCGTGGACAGGGGGGAACGAGCAGTACTTC; CDR3aa: CASSPWTGGNEQYF
v_gene: TRBV25-1; j_gene: TRBJ2-7; d_gene: .; abundance: .; CDR3nt: TGTGCCAGCAGTGAATATGCCGGGACACGCACCTACGAGCAGTACTTC; CDR3aa: CASSEYAGTRTYEQYF
v_gene: TRBV2; j_gene: TRBJ1-3; d_gene: TRBD1; abundance: .; CDR3nt: TGTGCCAGCTCGACCCTCGGACAGGGCGGCACCATATATTTT; CDR3aa: CASSTLGQGGTIYF
v_gene: TRBV6-1; j_gene: TRBJ1-2; d_gene: .; abundance: .; CDR3nt: TGTGCCAGCAGTGAGCAGGGTCGGGCTAACTATGGCTACACCTTC; CDR3aa: CASSEQGRANYGYTF
v_gene: TRBV5-8; j_gene: TRBJ2-7; d_gene: .; abundance: once; CDR3nt: TGTGCCAGCAGCCTAGGGGACAACTCCTACGAGCAGTACTTC; CDR3aa: CASSLGDNSYEQYF
v_gene: TRBV2; j_gene: TRBJ2-1; d_gene: TRBD1; abundance: .; CDR3nt: TGTGCCAGCAGCCCTGGACAGGGACCCTACAATGAGCAGTTCTTC; CDR3aa: CASSPGQGPYNEQFF
v_gene: TRBV6-1; j_gene: TRBJ1-5; d_gene: .; abundance: few; CDR3nt: TGTGCCAGCAGTCAAGACGGTAATAGCAATCAGCCCCAGCATTTT; CDR3aa: CASSQDGNSNQPQHF
v_gene: TRBV5-1; j_gene: TRBJ2-6; d_gene: .; abundance: few; CDR3nt: TGCGCCAGCAGCTTGTTTGGTAGGGTTGGTGGGGCCAACGTCCTGACTTTC; CDR3aa: CASSLFGRVGGANVLTF
v_gene: TRBV5-1; j_gene: TRBJ1-1; d_gene: .; abundance: .; CDR3nt: TGCGCCAGCAGCCCACTAGAGTGGAGTGGGGAAGCTTTCTTT; CDR3aa: CASSPLEWSGEAFF
v_gene: TRBV30; j_gene: TRBJ1-6; d_gene: .; abundance: few; CDR3nt: TGTGCCTGGAGTGTAACCCTCTACTCCTATAATTCACCCCTCCACTTT; CDR3aa: CAWSVTLYSYNSPLHF
v_gene: TRBV9; j_gene: TRBJ2-1; d_gene: .; abundance: .; CDR3nt: TGTGCCAGCAGCGTACGAGCGCCCAGCAGATACAATGAGCAGTTCTTC; CDR3aa: CASSVRAPSRYNEQFF
v_gene: TRBV5-1; j_gene: TRBJ2-1; d_gene: .; abundance: .; CDR3nt: TGCGCCAGCAGCTCGGGTCGTGGTTACAATGAGCAGTTCTTC; CDR3aa: CASSSGRGYNEQFF
v_gene: TRBV2; j_gene: TRBJ2-7; d_gene: .; abundance: few; CDR3nt: TGTGCCAGCACAGCGCTACAGGGTGGTTACGAGCAGTACTTC; CDR3aa: CASTALQGGYEQYF
v_gene: TRBV18; j_gene: TRBJ2-4; d_gene: .; abundance: few; CDR3nt: TGTGCCAGCTCACCGGAGCTCTTAGCCAAAAACATTCAGTACTTC; CDR3aa: CASSPELLAKNIQYF
v_gene: TRBV6-4; j_gene: TRBJ1-5; d_gene: .; abundance: .; CDR3nt: TGTGCCAGCAGTGCCGAGAGCCATAGCAATCAGCCCCAGCATTTT; CDR3aa: CASSAESHSNQPQHF
v_gene: TRBV6-6; j_gene: TRBJ2-7; d_gene: TRBD2; abundance: .; CDR3nt: TGTGCCAGCAGTTACTCGAGAAGCGGGGCGTACGAGCAGTACTTC; CDR3aa: CASSYSRSGAYEQYF
v_gene: TRBV5-8; j_gene: TRBJ2-1; d_gene: TRBD2; abundance: .; CDR3nt: TGTGCCAGCAGCTTGTATATGTTGAGGCGGGGGGTTCACAATGAGCAGTTCTTC; CDR3aa: CASSLYMLRRGVHNEQFF
v_gene: TRBV6-6; j_gene: TRBJ1-2; d_gene: .; abundance: few; CDR3nt: TGTGCCAGCAGTTACAGGGATACCTATGGCTACACCTTC; CDR3aa: CASSYRDTYGYTF
v_gene: TRBV10-3; j_gene: TRBJ1-5; d_gene: .; abundance: few; CDR3nt: TGTGCCATCAGTGAGGAGGGCTGGAATCAGCCCCAGCATTTT; CDR3aa: CAISEEGWNQPQHF
v_gene: TRBV19; j_gene: TRBJ1-1; d_gene: .; abundance: .; CDR3nt: TGTGCCAGTAGTAATGGGGAGCCTAGGGTTAGGTACACTGAAGCTTTCTTT; CDR3aa: CASSNGEPRVRYTEAFF
v_gene: TRBV7-9; j_gene: TRBJ1-5; d_gene: .; abundance: once; CDR3nt: TGTGCCAGCAGCTTAGCTGACAGGCCCCAGCATTTT; CDR3aa: CASSLADRPQHF
v_gene: TRBV6-1; j_gene: TRBJ1-2; d_gene: TRBD1; abundance: .; CDR3nt: TGTGCCAGCAGTTGGACAGGGCGGGACTATGGCTACACCTTC; CDR3aa: CASSWTGRDYGYTF
v_gene: TRBV6-6; j_gene: TRBJ2-1; d_gene: TRBD2; abundance: once; CDR3nt: TGTGCCAGCAGTCCTCATCTAGCGGGGGGAAGCAATGAGCAGTTCTTC; CDR3aa: CASSPHLAGGSNEQFF
v_gene: TRBV19; j_gene: TRBJ1-1; d_gene: .; abundance: few; CDR3nt: TGTGCCAGTAGTACACAGGGCCTGAACACTGAAGCTTTCTTT; CDR3aa: CASSTQGLNTEAFF
v_gene: TRBV6-5; j_gene: TRBJ1-1; d_gene: .; abundance: .; CDR3nt: TGTGCCAGCAGCCCCCCTGGCAGGACAACAGAAGCTTTCTTT; CDR3aa: CASSPPGRTTEAFF
v_gene: TRBV6-6; j_gene: TRBJ2-7; d_gene: .; abundance: .; CDR3nt: TGTGCCAGCAGTTACTCGGGGCTGCGGACCTACGAGCAGTACTTC; CDR3aa: CASSYSGLRTYEQYF
v_gene: TRBV6-1; j_gene: TRBJ2-7; d_gene: .; abundance: .; CDR3nt: TGTGCCAGCAGTTCGCGACGGAACCACTACGAGCAGTACTTC; CDR3aa: CASSSRRNHYEQYF
v_gene: TRBV6-5; j_gene: TRBJ1-6; d_gene: .; abundance: .; CDR3nt: TGTGCCAGCACCCACAGGGTCCTCAGGGGTTCACCCCTCCACTTT; CDR3aa: CASTHRVLRGSPLHF